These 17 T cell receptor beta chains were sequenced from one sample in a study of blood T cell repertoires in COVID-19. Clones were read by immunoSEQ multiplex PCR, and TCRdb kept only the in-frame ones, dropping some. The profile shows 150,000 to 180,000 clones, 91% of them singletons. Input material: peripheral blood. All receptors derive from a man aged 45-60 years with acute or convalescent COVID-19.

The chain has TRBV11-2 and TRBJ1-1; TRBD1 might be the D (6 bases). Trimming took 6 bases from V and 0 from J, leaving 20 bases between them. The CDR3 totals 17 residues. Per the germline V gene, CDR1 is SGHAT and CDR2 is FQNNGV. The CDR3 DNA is TGTGCCAGCAGTCCCGTGTGGGGGGGGCTGGTGAACACTGAAGCTTTCTTT. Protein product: CASSPVWGGLVNTEAFF.

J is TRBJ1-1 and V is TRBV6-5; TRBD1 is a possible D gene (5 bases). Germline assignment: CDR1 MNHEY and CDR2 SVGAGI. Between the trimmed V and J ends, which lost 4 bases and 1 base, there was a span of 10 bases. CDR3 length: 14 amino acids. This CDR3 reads CASSSLDTNTEAFF. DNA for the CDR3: TGTGCCAGCAGTTCTTTGGACACGAACACTGAAGCTTTCTTT.

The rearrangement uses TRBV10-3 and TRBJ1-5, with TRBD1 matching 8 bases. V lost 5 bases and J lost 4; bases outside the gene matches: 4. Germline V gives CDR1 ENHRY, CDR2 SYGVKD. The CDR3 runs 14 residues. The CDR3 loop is CAISPTGGNQPQHF. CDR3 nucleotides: TGTGCCATCAGTCCCACAGGGGGAAATCAGCCCCAGCATTTT.

In nucleotides, the CDR3 is TGCGCCAGCAAACCGGGGTACGGCGGCTCCCTAGCAGCCCCCTACAATGAGCAGTTCTTC. It codes for CASKPGYGGSLAAPYNEQFF. The chain employs TRBV5-1 and TRBJ2-1; maybe TRBD2 (5 bases). The germline V gene encodes CDR1 SGHRS and CDR2 YFSETQ. The CDR3 is 20 amino acids. V shed 6 bases and J shed 2 bases, with 30 bases lying between them.

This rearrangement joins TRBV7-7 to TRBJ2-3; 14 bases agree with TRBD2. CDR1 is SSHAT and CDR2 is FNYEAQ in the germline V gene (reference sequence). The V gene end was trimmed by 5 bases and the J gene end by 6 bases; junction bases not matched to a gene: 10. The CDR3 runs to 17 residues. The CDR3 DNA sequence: TGTGCCAGCAGCCACCCCGGGACTAGCGGGGGCCGGGATACGCAGTATTTT. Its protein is CASSHPGTSGGRDTQYF.

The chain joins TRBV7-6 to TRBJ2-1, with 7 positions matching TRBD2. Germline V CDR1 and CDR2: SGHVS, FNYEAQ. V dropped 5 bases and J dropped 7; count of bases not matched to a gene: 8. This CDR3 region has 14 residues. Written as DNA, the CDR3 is TGTGCCAGCAGCAAACGCTGGGGGGGGAATGAGCAGTTCTTC. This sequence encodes CASSKRWGGNEQFF.

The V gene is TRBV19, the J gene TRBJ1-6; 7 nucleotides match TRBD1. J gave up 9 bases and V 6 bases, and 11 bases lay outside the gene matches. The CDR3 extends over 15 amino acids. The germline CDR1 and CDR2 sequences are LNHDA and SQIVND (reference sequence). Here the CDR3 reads CASSTRQGEGSPLHF. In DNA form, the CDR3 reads TGTGCCAGTAGCACCCGACAGGGAGAAGGTTCACCCCTCCACTTT.

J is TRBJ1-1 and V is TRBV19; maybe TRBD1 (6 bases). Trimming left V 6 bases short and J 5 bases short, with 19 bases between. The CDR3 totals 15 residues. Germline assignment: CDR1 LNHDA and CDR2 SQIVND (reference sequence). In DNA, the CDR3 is TGTGCCAGTAGATTGTGGGGGCAGTATGATACTGAAGCTTTCTTT. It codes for CASRLWGQYDTEAFF.

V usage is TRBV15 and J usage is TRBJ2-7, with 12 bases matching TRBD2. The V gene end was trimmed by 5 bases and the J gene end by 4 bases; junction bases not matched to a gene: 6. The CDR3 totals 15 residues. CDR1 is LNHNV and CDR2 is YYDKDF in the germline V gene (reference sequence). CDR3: CATSLLAGGQYEQYF. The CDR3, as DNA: TGTGCCACCAGCTTGCTAGCGGGAGGGCAGTACGAGCAGTACTTC. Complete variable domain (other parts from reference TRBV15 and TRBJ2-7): DAMVIQNPRYQVTQFGKPVTLSCSQTLNHNVMYWYQQKSSQAPKLLFHYYDKDFNNEADTPDNFQSRRPNTSFCFLDIRSPGLGDTAMYLCATSLLAGGQYEQYFGPGTRLTVT.

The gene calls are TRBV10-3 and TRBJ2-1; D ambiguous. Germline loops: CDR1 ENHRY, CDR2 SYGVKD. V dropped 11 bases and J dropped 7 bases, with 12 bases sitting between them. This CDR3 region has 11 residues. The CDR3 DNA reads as TGTGCCCTCGGTCGGGTTAATGAGCAGTTCTTC. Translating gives CALGRVNEQFF.

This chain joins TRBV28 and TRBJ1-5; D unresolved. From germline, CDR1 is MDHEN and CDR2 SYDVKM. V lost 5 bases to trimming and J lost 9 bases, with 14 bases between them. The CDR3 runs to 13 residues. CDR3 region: CASSGRGNGPQHF. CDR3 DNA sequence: TGTGCCAGCAGTGGGAGAGGGAACGGGCCCCAGCATTTT.

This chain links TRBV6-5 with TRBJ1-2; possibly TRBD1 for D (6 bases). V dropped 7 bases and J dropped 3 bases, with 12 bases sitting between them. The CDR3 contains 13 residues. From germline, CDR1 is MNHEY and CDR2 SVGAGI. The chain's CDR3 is CASTPGADYGYTF. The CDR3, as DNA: TGTGCCAGCACCCCAGGGGCTGACTATGGCTACACCTTC.

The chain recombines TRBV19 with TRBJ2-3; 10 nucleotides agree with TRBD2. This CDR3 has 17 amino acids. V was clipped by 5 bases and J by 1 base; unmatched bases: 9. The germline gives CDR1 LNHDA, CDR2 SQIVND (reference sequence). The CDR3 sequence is CASSAAGTSDRTDTQYF. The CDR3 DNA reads TGTGCCAGTAGTGCGGCCGGGACTAGCGACCGCACAGATACGCAGTATTTT.

CDR3 protein: CASSELAGEYNEQFF. The CDR3 nucleotides are TGCGCCAGCAGTGAACTCGCGGGAGAATACAATGAGCAGTTCTTC. The V call is TRBV10-1, the J call TRBJ2-1; 7 bases agree with TRBD2. The CDR3 covers 15 residues. V was clipped by 3 bases and J by 4 bases; unmatched bases: 6. Germline V gene data show CDR1 as WNHNN and CDR2 as SYGVQD (reference sequence).

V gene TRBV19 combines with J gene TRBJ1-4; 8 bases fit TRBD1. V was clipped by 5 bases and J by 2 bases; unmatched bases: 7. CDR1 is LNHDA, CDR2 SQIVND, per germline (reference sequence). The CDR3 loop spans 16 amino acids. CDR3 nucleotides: TGTGCCAGTAGTGGAAGGACAGGGACCACTAATGAAAAACTGTTTTTT. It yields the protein CASSGRTGTTNEKLFF. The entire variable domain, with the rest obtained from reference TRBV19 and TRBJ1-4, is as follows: DGGITQSPKYLFRKEGQNVTLSCEQNLNHDAMYWYRQDPGQGLRLIYYSQIVNDFQKGDIAEGYSVSREKKESFPLTVTSAQKNPTAFYLCASSGRTGTTNEKLFFGSGTQLSVL.

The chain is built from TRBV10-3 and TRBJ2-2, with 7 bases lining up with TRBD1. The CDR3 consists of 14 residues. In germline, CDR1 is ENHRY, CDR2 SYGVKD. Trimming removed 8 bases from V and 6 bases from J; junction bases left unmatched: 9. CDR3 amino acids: CAIGEKTGPGELFF. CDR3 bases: TGTGCCATCGGGGAGAAGACAGGGCCCGGGGAGCTGTTTTTT.

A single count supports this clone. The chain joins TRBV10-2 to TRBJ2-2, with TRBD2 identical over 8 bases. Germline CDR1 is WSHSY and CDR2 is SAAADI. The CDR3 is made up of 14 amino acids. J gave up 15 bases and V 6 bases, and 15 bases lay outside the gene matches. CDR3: CASSLAGKQSGLFF. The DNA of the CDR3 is TGCGCCAGCAGCTTAGCGGGGAAGCAAAGTGGGTTGTTTTTT.